This TCR beta chain is drawn from a study of T cell responses to AZD1222 COVID-19 vaccine. The CDR3 consists of 17 residues. From germline, CDR1 is MDHEN and CDR2 SYDVKM. V shed 5 bases, J shed 2 bases, and the junction held 10 bases outside the gene matches. Sequenced by immunoSEQ multiplex PCR; TCRdb stores in-frame clones only, minus some. The repertoire consists of approximately 150,000 clones, with 75% to 95% occurring once and the leading ten covering about 4.4%. The source material was peripheral blood, sampled on day 0 of AZD1222 vaccination. The receptor was derived from an adult in good health. The V and J genes are TRBV28 and TRBJ2-2, with TRBD1 identical over 8 bases. The CDR3, as DNA: TGTGCCAGCAGTCCTAGCCCGGGACAGGTAAACACCGGGGAGCTGTTTTTT. Translation gives CASSPSPGQVNTGELFF.